This T cell receptor beta chain was recovered during a study of T cell responses to AZD1222 COVID-19 vaccine. The repertoire was sequenced with immunoSEQ multiplex PCR; TCRdb's copy has only in-frame clones and lacks some. This table has about 94,000 clones, roughly 85% appearing once. Points from the study as a whole: In all cases, repertoires were sampled only after the peak T cell response. The donor group comprised mostly white British people and more females; the analysis possibly underestimated clonal diversity.

The CDR3 length is 17 residues. Germline V lookup: CDR1 SGHAT, CDR2 FQNNGV. V was clipped by 5 bases and J by 0 bases, with 19 bases between them. Second doses were pooled across both intervals (about 4 or about 12 weeks). Comments on this clone: No antigen is known for it.

The sample here was peripheral blood, taken 28 days after the second AZD1222 dose. The clonotype comes from an adult who received the AZD1222 COVID-19 vaccine. The chain employs TRBV11-2 and TRBJ1-1; tentative D call: TRBD1 (5 bases). CDR3 protein: CASSPARGKGMNTEAFF. The CDR3 region has the DNA TGTGCCAGCAGCCCAGCCCGGGGGAAGGGGATGAACACTGAAGCTTTCTTT.